The 30 T cell receptor beta chains given below trace back to one sample, sequenced in a study of control samples from healthy donors and cancer patients (dated by TCRdb to 2020 to 2021). The library was prepared using the immunoSEQ multiplex PCR assay. TCRdb took over this immuneACCESS table, retaining in-frame rearrangements with V and J assigned. Such tables are incomplete; in checked studies, under half of the missing clones stem from an unresolved V gene, and the remainder is unexplained. The sample includes under 200,000 clones, with approximately 90% observed a single time. The ten biggest clones cover 0.65% to 0.85% of the sample. Input material: blood. The source of these receptors is a woman between 25 and 40 years old in good health.

In its sample, this clone was seen a few times. V gene TRBV29-1 combines with J gene TRBJ1-1; D possibly corresponds to TRBD1 (5 bases). The CDR3 spans 13 residues. Trimming took 6 bases from V and 7 from J, leaving 18 bases between them. The germline V gene has CDR1 SQVTM and CDR2 ANQGSEA. This CDR3 reads CSVVPRGTNEAFF. The CDR3 DNA follows: TGCAGCGTGGTCCCTCGGGGGACTAATGAAGCTTTCTTT.

This clone was seen a single time. The chain combines TRBV27 with TRBJ1-1, with unresolved D. Germline V lookup: CDR1 MNHEY, CDR2 SMNVEV (reference sequence). The CDR3 has 15 amino acids. With 3 bases removed from V and 4 bases from J, the gap between germline ends came to 15 bases. The chain's CDR3 is CASSLRGGKVTEAFF. The CDR3 DNA follows: TGTGCCAGCAGTTTGCGGGGAGGTAAAGTCACTGAAGCTTTCTTT.

This rearrangement joins TRBV4-2 to TRBJ1-2; D call uncertain. The CDR3 contains 15 residues. Trimming removed 1 base at V and 2 bases at J, with 11 bases between. Germline CDR1 and CDR2: LGHNA and YNFKEQ. In nucleotides, the CDR3 is TGTGCCAGCAGCCAAGTAGCTGGCAAGAACTATGGCTACACCTTC. Protein product: CASSQVAGKNYGYTF.

V gene TRBV12-5 combines with J gene TRBJ2-7; 9 bases align to TRBD1. Germline loops: CDR1 LGHNT, CDR2 FRNRAP. The CDR3 is 14 residues long. V gave up 1 base and J gave up 5 bases; unmatched junction bases: 3. The CDR3 here is CASGLGGQGNEQYF. The CDR3 nucleotides are TGTGCTAGTGGTTTGGGGGGACAGGGCAACGAGCAGTACTTC.

The V gene is TRBV25-1, the J gene TRBJ1-5; 7 bases line up with TRBD1. The CDR3 extends over 15 amino acids. CDR1 MGHDK and CDR2 SYGVNS come from the germline V gene. With V trimmed by 5 bases and J by 0 bases, 4 bases remained unmatched. This chain's CDR3 is CASSRQGNSNQPQHF. CDR3 DNA sequence: TGTGCCAGCAGTAGACAGGGAAATAGCAATCAGCCCCAGCATTTT.

V and J are TRBV5-6 and TRBJ2-1; no clear D gene. CDR3 length: 13 residues. Germline-derived CDR1 and CDR2 are SGHDT and YYEEEE. Trimming left V 5 bases short and J 10 bases short, with 16 bases between. Written as DNA, the CDR3 is TGTGCCAGCAGGACCGGCACCTTCGGGGAGCAGTTCTTC. Protein product: CASRTGTFGEQFF.

This chain links TRBV27 with TRBJ2-5; D remains ambiguous. The germline V gene encodes CDR1 MNHEY and CDR2 SMNVEV (reference sequence). This CDR3 region has 12 residues. V was cut by 3 bases and J by 2 bases, with 4 bases left in between. In nucleotides, the CDR3 is TGTGCCAGCAGTTTCCCTCAAGAGACCCAGTACTTC. Amino acid sequence: CASSFPQETQYF.

The chain combines TRBV6-2 or TRBV6-3 with TRBJ2-7, with TRBD1 identical over 8 bases. The CDR3 covers 13 residues. The germline V gene encodes CDR1 MNHEY and CDR2 SVGEGT. Trimming cost V 1 base and J 5 bases; bases outside gene matches: 1. The CDR3 bases are TGTGCCAGCAGTTACTGGACAGGGAACGAGCAGTACTTC. Protein sequence: CASSYWTGNEQYF.

Here the CDR3 DNA reads TGTGCCAGCAGTTTTAATAGAGAGACCCAGTACTTC. It translates to CASSFNRETQYF. The chain employs TRBV6-5 and TRBJ2-5; no clear D gene. This CDR3 region has 12 residues. Germline-derived CDR1 and CDR2 are MNHEY and SVGAGI. The ends were cut back, 4 bases at V and 4 bases at J, with 7 bases in the middle.

The rearrangement uses TRBV5-1 and TRBJ2-1; maybe TRBD1 (8 bases). The germline CDR1 and CDR2 sequences are SGHRS and YFSETQ. The CDR3 loop spans 16 amino acids. Trimming left V 6 bases short and J 1 base short, with 17 bases between. The CDR3 sequence is CASKHTGGDSYNEQFF. The CDR3 DNA follows: TGCGCCAGCAAACATACAGGGGGGGATTCCTACAATGAGCAGTTCTTC.

CDR3 DNA: TGCGCCAGCAGCCAAGCGGCGGGAGGGGGCGAGCAGTACTTC. This encodes CASSQAAGGGEQYF. V usage is TRBV4-1 and J usage is TRBJ2-7; 9 bases fit TRBD2. CDR1 is MGHRA and CDR2 is YSYEKL in the germline V gene. The length of the CDR3 is 14 residues. J lost 6 bases, V lost 1 base, and 4 bases had no gene match.

The chain uses TRBV24-1 and TRBJ2-2; D perhaps matches TRBD2 (5 bases). V gave up 7 bases and J gave up 4 bases, with 9 bases separating them. The CDR3 contains 13 residues. CDR1 and CDR2 from the germline V gene are KGHDR and SFDVKD. The CDR3 loop is CATRKEATGELFF. CDR3 bases: TGTGCCACCAGGAAGGAGGCCACCGGGGAGCTGTTTTTT.

The V and J genes are TRBV13 and TRBJ1-4, with D maybe TRBD1 (5 bases). This CDR3 has 19 residues. Germline CDR1 is PRHDT and CDR2 is FYEKMQ (reference sequence). Between the trimmed V and J ends, which lost 0 bases and 0 bases, there was a span of 17 bases. The DNA for the CDR3 is TGTGCCAGCAGCTTAGGCCCAGGAGGGGCCGGTTCAACTAATGAAAAACTGTTTTTT. Its protein is CASSLGPGGAGSTNEKLFF.

This clone was counted a few times. This chain joins TRBV6-5 and TRBJ2-2, with D perhaps matching TRBD2 (5 bases). Germline V gives CDR1 MNHEY, CDR2 SVGAGI. The V and J ends lost 6 bases and 0 bases respectively, with 8 bases between them. This CDR3 is 14 amino acids long. CDR3: CASSLLANTGELFF. The CDR3 bases are TGTGCCAGCAGCCTACTAGCGAACACCGGGGAGCTGTTTTTT.

This clone was detected once. The chain recombines TRBV5-1 with TRBJ2-7; 9 nucleotides match TRBD1. The CDR3 length is 15 residues. Germline lookup yields CDR1 SGHRS and CDR2 YFSETQ. V gave up 0 bases and J gave up 5 bases; unmatched junction bases: 6. The CDR3 DNA follows: TGCGCCAGCAGCTTGGAAGGGACAGGGATCCACGAGCAGTACTTC. This encodes CASSLEGTGIHEQYF.

This sequence joins TRBV7-9 and TRBJ1-6; TRBD1 aligns across 8 bases. After removal of 5 bases from V and 5 bases from J, the junction contained 5 bases not matched to a gene. The CDR3 totals 15 residues. Germline V gene sequence: CDR1 SEHNR, CDR2 FQNEAQ (reference sequence). CDR3 sequence reads: CASSQRQGNNSPLHF. CDR3 bases: TGTGCCAGCAGCCAACGACAGGGGAATAATTCACCCCTCCACTTT.

The V and J genes are TRBV24-1 and TRBJ2-1, with D tentatively TRBD1 or TRBD2 (5 bases each). Trimming stripped 4 bases from V and 1 base from J, with 19 bases between. The CDR3 sequence is 18 residues long. CDR1 and CDR2 from the germline V gene are KGHDR and SFDVKD. CDR3 nucleotides: TGTGCCACCAGTGAGCGTGGGACCGCTGGCCTATCCTACAATGAGCAGTTCTTC. It is translated as CATSERGTAGLSYNEQFF.

The rearrangement uses TRBV28 and TRBJ1-6; D is undetermined. Germline values: CDR1 MDHEN, CDR2 SYDVKM. The CDR3 spans 14 residues. The V end was cut by 5 bases, the J end by 7 bases, with 12 bases between. The CDR3 loop reads CASSMRRENSPLHF. In nucleotides, the CDR3 is TGTGCCAGCAGTATGAGGAGAGAGAATTCACCCCTCCACTTT.

V and J are TRBV30 and TRBJ2-3, with a tentative D call TRBD1 (6 bases). Trimming pared 3 bases from V and 1 base from J, leaving 11 bases between. This CDR3 region has 14 residues. Germline V gives CDR1 GTSNPN, CDR2 SVGIG (reference sequence). The CDR3 reads CAWSDRTGTDTQYF. The CDR3 region has the DNA TGTGCCTGGAGCGACAGGACAGGCACAGATACGCAGTATTTT.

The J gene is TRBJ1-5, the V gene TRBV30, with a weak D call TRBD1 (6 bases). V lost 0 bases and J lost 3, with 15 bases in between. The CDR3 covers 16 residues. CDR1 GTSNPN and CDR2 SVGIG come from the germline V gene (reference sequence). Here the CDR3 DNA reads TGTGCCTGGAGTGTGAAAGGTACAGGGTCCAATCAGCCCCAGCATTTT. Its translation: CAWSVKGTGSNQPQHF.

The V gene is TRBV5-1, the J gene TRBJ2-5; unclear D gene. The CDR3 is 14 residues long. Germline V gene data show CDR1 as SGHRS and CDR2 as YFSETQ. Trimming took off 0 bases at V and 5 bases at J, with 11 bases between the two ends. The CDR3 reads CASSLAPLRETQYF. CDR3 in DNA: TGCGCCAGCAGCTTGGCCCCATTACGGGAGACCCAGTACTTC. The complete variable domain, with remaining parts taken from reference TRBV5-1 and TRBJ2-5, reads KAGVTQTPRYLIKTRGQQVTLSCSPISGHRSVSWYQQTPGQGLQFLFEYFSETQRNKGNFPGRFSGRQFSNSRSEMNVSTLELGDSALYLCASSLAPLRETQYFGPGTRLLVL.

The V call is TRBV7-9, the J call TRBJ1-4; D gene uncertain. V lost 5 bases to trimming and J lost 8 bases, with 12 bases between them. The CDR3 contains 13 residues. Germline loops: CDR1 SEHNR, CDR2 FQNEAQ (reference sequence). The CDR3, as DNA: TGTGCCAGCAGCGGCCTGGCAACGGAAAAACTGTTTTTT. It specifies CASSGLATEKLFF.

The chain uses TRBV4-2 and TRBJ2-2, with TRBD2 identical over 8 bases. Germline trimming cut 1 base from V and 2 bases from J; bases unmatched to any gene: 3. The CDR3 has 16 residues. Germline V gives CDR1 LGHNA, CDR2 YNFKEQ. CDR3 coding DNA: TGTGCCAGCAGCCAAGCCGGGGGGGTAAACACCGGGGAGCTGTTTTTT. Translation: CASSQAGGVNTGELFF.

In its sample, this clone was seen a few times. This sequence joins TRBV30 and TRBJ1-5, with D maybe TRBD1 (5 bases). Trimming cost V 0 bases and J 5 bases, with 5 bases left between them. CDR3 length: 12 amino acids. CDR1 GTSNPN and CDR2 SVGIG come from the germline V gene (reference sequence). The CDR3 here is CAWSVGDQPQHF. The CDR3 DNA follows: TGTGCCTGGAGTGTGGGGGATCAGCCCCAGCATTTT.

The chain links TRBV3-1 (or the pseudogene TRBV3-2) to TRBJ2-2; 10 bases agree with TRBD2. The CDR3 consists of 16 residues. Germline CDR1 LGHDT, CDR2 YNNKEL (reference sequence). The V gene end was trimmed by 9 bases and the J gene end by 6 bases; junction bases not matched to a gene: 13. CDR3 DNA: TGTGCCAGTCTTCTTGTGGCTAGCGGGAGACCCGGGGAGCTGTTTTTT. Amino acids: CASLLVASGRPGELFF.

This rearrangement joins TRBV7-6 to TRBJ2-1; unclear D gene. The CDR3 contains 13 residues. Germline CDR1 is SGHVS and CDR2 is FNYEAQ. Deletions cut 5 bases from V and 8 bases from J, with 13 bases between. CDR3 sequence (DNA): TGTGCCAGCAGCACCCCTAATTGCGATGAGCAGTTCTTC. The encoded protein is CASSTPNCDEQFF.

The V gene is TRBV4-1, the J gene TRBJ1-5; D ambiguous. CDR3 length: 13 residues. Germline assignment: CDR1 MGHRA and CDR2 YSYEKL. V was clipped by 2 bases and J by 7 bases, with 9 bases between them. The chain's CDR3 is CASSQRVRQPQHF. In nucleotides, the CDR3 is TGCGCCAGCAGCCAAAGAGTGCGGCAGCCCCAGCATTTT.

This chain links TRBV9 with TRBJ2-6, with D possibly TRBD2 on 5 matching bases. V lost 0 bases and J lost 2, with 9 bases in between. Germline V gives CDR1 SGDLS, CDR2 YYNGEE. The CDR3 runs to 16 residues. The CDR3 DNA sequence: TGTGCCAGCAGCGTAGTAGTGGGAGCTGGGGCCAACGTCCTGACTTTC. This sequence encodes CASSVVVGAGANVLTF.

The chain recombines TRBV7-9 with TRBJ2-1; D is undetermined. V gave up 8 bases and J gave up 3 bases, with 8 bases separating them. The germline V gene encodes CDR1 SEHNR and CDR2 FQNEAQ (reference sequence). The CDR3 spans 12 residues. CDR3 nucleotide sequence: TGTGCCAGCGCCTCTCGCTACAATGAGCAGTTCTTC. Encoded protein: CASASRYNEQFF.

The chain couples TRBV15 to TRBJ2-1; D perhaps matches TRBD2 (6 bases). The germline V gene encodes CDR1 LNHNV and CDR2 YYDKDF (reference sequence). With 3 bases removed from V and 6 bases from J, the gap between germline ends came to 9 bases. The CDR3 contains 13 residues. The CDR3 region has the DNA TGTGCCACCAGCAGCGGGAGAGGCAATGAGCAGTTCTTC. This translates into CATSSGRGNEQFF.